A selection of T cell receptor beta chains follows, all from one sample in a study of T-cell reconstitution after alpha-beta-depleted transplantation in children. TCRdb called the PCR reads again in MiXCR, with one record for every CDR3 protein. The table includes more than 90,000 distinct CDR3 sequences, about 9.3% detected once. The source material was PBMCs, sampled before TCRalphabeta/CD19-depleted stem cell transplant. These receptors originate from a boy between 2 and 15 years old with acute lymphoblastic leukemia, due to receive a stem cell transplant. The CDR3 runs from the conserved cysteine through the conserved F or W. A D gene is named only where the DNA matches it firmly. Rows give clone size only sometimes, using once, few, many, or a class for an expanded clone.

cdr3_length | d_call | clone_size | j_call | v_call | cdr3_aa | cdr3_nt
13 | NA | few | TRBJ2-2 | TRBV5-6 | CASRRQEWVELFF | TGTGCCAGCAGAAGACAGGAATGGGTTGAGCTGTTTTTT
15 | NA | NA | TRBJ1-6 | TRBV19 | CATKSLGTEYSPLHF | TGTGCCACTAAGAGCCTAGGAACAGAATATTCACCCCTCCACTTT
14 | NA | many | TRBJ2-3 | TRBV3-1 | CASSQGRHTDTQYF | TGTGCCAGCAGCCAAGGGAGGCATACAGATACGCAGTATTTT
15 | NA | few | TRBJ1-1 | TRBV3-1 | CASSQGSVRNTEAFF | TGTGCCAGCAGCCAAGGTTCGGTCAGGAACACTGAAGCTTTCTTT
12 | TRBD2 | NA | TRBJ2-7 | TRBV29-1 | CSALGEGHEQYF | TGCAGCGCGTTGGGGGAGGGCCACGAGCAGTACTTC
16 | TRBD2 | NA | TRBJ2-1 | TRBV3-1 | CASSQGDLAGGGEQFF | TGTGCCAGCAGCCAAGGAGATCTAGCGGGAGGTGGTGAGCAGTTCTTC
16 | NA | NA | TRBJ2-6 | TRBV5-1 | CASSLVGASGANVLTF | TGCGCCAGCAGCTTGGTAGGGGCCTCTGGGGCCAACGTCCTGACTTTC
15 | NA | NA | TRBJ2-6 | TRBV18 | CASSPREGGANVLTF | TGTGCCAGCTCGCCACGTGAGGGAGGGGCCAACGTCCTGACTTTC
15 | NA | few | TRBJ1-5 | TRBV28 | CASSPPDLNNQPQHF | TGTGCCAGCAGCCCCCCGGACCTTAACAATCAGCCCCAGCATTTT
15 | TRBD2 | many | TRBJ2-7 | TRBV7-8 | CASSYSSGLVGEQYF | TGTGCCAGCAGCTACTCTTCGGGACTAGTAGGCGAGCAGTACTTC
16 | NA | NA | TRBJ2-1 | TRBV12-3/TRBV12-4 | CASRETGKGGYNEQFF | TGTGCCAGCAGGGAGACAGGCAAAGGCGGATACAATGAGCAGTTCTTC
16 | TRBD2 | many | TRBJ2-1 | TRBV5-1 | CASSWGLADSYNEQFF | TGCGCCAGCAGCTGGGGACTAGCGGATTCCTACAATGAGCAGTTCTTC
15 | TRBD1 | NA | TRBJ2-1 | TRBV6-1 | CASSQSETGRNEQFF | TGTGCCAGCAGTCAATCGGAGACAGGGCGCAATGAGCAGTTCTTC
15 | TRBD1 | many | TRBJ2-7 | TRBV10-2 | CASSPVIDRVDEQYF | TGCGCCAGCAGTCCCGTGATCGACAGGGTGGACGAGCAGTACTTC
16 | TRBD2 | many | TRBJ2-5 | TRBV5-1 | CASSSLGLAGAETQYF | TGCGCCAGCAGTTCGCTCGGACTAGCGGGAGCGGAGACCCAGTACTTC
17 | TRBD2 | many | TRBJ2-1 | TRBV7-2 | CASSLAAGSGRPNEQFF | TGTGCCAGCAGCTTAGCGGCCGGTAGCGGGAGGCCCAATGAGCAGTTCTTC